A single sample is the source of the 30 T cell receptor beta chains below, sequenced in a study of synovial regulatory T cells in juvenile arthritis (dated by TCRdb to between 2015 and 2016). Libraries were constructed by the immunoSEQ multiplex PCR assay. The clones in this table, taken by TCRdb from immuneACCESS, are in-frame only. Not every clone is retained; where verified, under half of the shortfall comes from an unresolved V gene, and the cause of the rest is unknown. In this sample's table one finds several thousand clones. Under 2% of the sample belongs to the ten largest clones. Sequencing was performed on Treg cells from blood. The label giving this sample's cell subset or site can be read as: remaining (HLA-DR-negative) circulating blood Treg cells. These receptors came from a donor aged 2 to 35 with juvenile idiopathic arthritis.

The rearrangement uses TRBV5-1 and TRBJ2-1; there is no DNA to check the TCRdb D call of TRBD1. The CDR3 length is 14 residues. The DNA is not on file. Germline V gene sequence: CDR1 SGHRS, CDR2 YFSETQ. The CDR3 region is CASSSGQLYNEQFF.

This chain connects TRBV10-1 to TRBJ2-3. CDR3 length equals 17 residues. No nucleotide data were recorded. Germline V CDR1 and CDR2: WNHNN, SYGVQD (reference sequence). This chain's CDR3 is CASSESRTEPYTDTQYF.

The rearrangement joins TRBV10-3 to TRBJ2-2; there is no DNA to check the TCRdb D call of TRBD1. CDR3 size: 13 residues. Only the protein is available. Germline-derived CDR1 and CDR2 are ENHRY and SYGVKD. CDR3 amino acids: CALQQGAGGELFF.

The chain is built from TRBV15 and TRBJ2-6; TCRdb reports TRBD1, a call that lacks DNA to check it against. The CDR3 contains 17 residues. The coding DNA is unavailable. CDR1 is LNHNV, CDR2 YYDKDF, per germline (reference sequence). CDR3 sequence reads: CATSNAGQGFLANVLTF.

The chain couples TRBV6-1 to TRBJ1-4; TCRdb returns TRBD1, unconfirmable since there is no DNA. The CDR3 totals 14 residues. The DNA sequence is not available. CDR1 and CDR2 from the germline V gene are MNHNS and SASEGT. The CDR3: CASSWTGGNEKLFF.

The chain recombines TRBV5-1 with TRBJ1-4; TCRdb calls TRBD1, which cannot be checked without DNA. Germline assignment: CDR1 SGHRS and CDR2 YFSETQ. CDR3 length: 15 residues. The protein alone is recorded here. The CDR3 here is CASSAQGASSEKLFF.

The gene calls are TRBV19 and TRBJ2-3. The CDR3 covers 12 residues. No DNA has been recorded. CDR1 is LNHDA and CDR2 is SQIVND in the germline V gene (reference sequence). CDR3 loop: CASSIRTDTQYF.

J is TRBJ2-1 and V is TRBV10-3; TCRdb reports TRBD1, a call that lacks DNA to check it against. CDR3 length: 17 amino acids. The entry carries no DNA sequence. Germline V gives CDR1 ENHRY, CDR2 SYGVKD. This chain's CDR3 is CAISEYMRGQRGHEQFF.

V is TRBV4-2 and J is TRBJ2-7. This CDR3 contains 15 residues. No DNA is listed. Germline-derived CDR1 and CDR2 are LGHNA and YNFKEQ. The CDR3 sequence: CASSHGASGDYEQYF.

The V and J genes are TRBV15 and TRBJ2-1. Per the germline V gene, CDR1 is LNHNV and CDR2 is YYDKDF (reference sequence). The CDR3 runs to 11 residues. There is no recorded DNA. The CDR3 loop is CATSRGPEQFF. Full variable domain (outside the CDR3, taken from reference TRBV15 and TRBJ2-1): DAMVIQNPRYQVTQFGKPVTLSCSQTLNHNVMYWYQQKSSQAPKLLFHYYDKDFNNEADTPDNFQSRRPNTSFCFLDIRSPGLGDTAMYLCATSRGPEQFFGPGTRLTVL.

This chain links TRBV10-3 with TRBJ2-3. Germline V lookup: CDR1 ENHRY, CDR2 SYGVKD. CDR3 length: 15 residues. No DNA is recorded. The CDR3 reads CAISVEGPSTDTQYF.

The chain joins TRBV5-4 to TRBJ2-1; the D gene TCRdb calls, TRBD1, cannot be checked with no DNA. The length of the CDR3 is 14 residues. DNA for this receptor is not on file. Germline V gene sequence: CDR1 SGHNT, CDR2 YYREEE (reference sequence). CDR3 amino acids: CASSLTLPGARRFF.

V gene TRBV10-1 combines with J gene TRBJ2-5. The CDR3 runs 16 residues. Only the protein is available. Germline V lookup: CDR1 WNHNN, CDR2 SYGVQD (reference sequence). The CDR3 here is CASQPGRGKGSYEQYF.

The chain is built from TRBV6-6 and TRBJ2-7; TCRdb reports TRBD1, a call that lacks DNA to check it against. From germline, CDR1 is MNHNY and CDR2 SVGAGI (reference sequence). This CDR3 contains 14 residues. No DNA was logged. CDR3 sequence: CASNGQGAAYEQYF.

This rearrangement joins TRBV11-2 to TRBJ2-3; TCRdb returns TRBD2, unconfirmable since there is no DNA. The CDR3 spans 14 residues. Nucleotide data are not available. The germline CDR1 and CDR2 sequences are SGHAT and FQNNGV. CDR3 loop: CASSLLARTDTQYF.

CDR3 sequence: CASSLGRGETQYF. The chain recombines TRBV7-3 with TRBJ2-5; TCRdb's D call of TRBD1 is untestable without DNA. Germline lookup yields CDR1 SGHTA and CDR2 FQGTGA. CDR3 length: 13 residues. DNA is not on record.

The gene calls are TRBV4-1 and TRBJ2-6; the D call from TCRdb, TRBD1, cannot be confirmed without DNA. The CDR3 sequence is 19 residues long. The entry carries no DNA sequence. CDR1 and CDR2 from the germline V gene are MGHRA and YSYEKL. This CDR3 is CASSQARLEMGAGANVLTF.

This sequence joins TRBV7-2 and TRBJ2-1; the D gene TCRdb calls, TRBD2, cannot be checked with no DNA. Germline V lookup: CDR1 SGHTA, CDR2 FQGNSA. The CDR3 extends over 15 amino acids. The DNA is not on file. CDR3 region: CASSLAGGPVNEQFF.

V is TRBV29-1 and J is TRBJ2-1; absent DNA, TCRdb's TRBD1 call cannot be checked. CDR1 and CDR2 (germline): SQVTM, ANQGSEA. The CDR3 spans 14 residues. There is no recorded DNA. The CDR3 region is CSVEMPQNRHEQFF.

The rearrangement uses TRBV4-3 and TRBJ2-7; the TRBD2 assignment by TCRdb is unverifiable without DNA. This CDR3 contains 14 residues. No DNA is given. Germline loops: CDR1 LGHNA, CDR2 YSLEER. This CDR3 reads CASSQDALRYEQYF.

CDR3 sequence: CASSLWGSGANVLTF. This chain uses TRBV27 with TRBJ2-6. The CDR3 spans 15 residues. Only the protein is on record. The germline CDR1 and CDR2 sequences are MNHEY and SMNVEV (reference sequence).

The chain joins TRBV5-6 to TRBJ1-2; TCRdb proposes TRBD1, but this gene call is untestable without DNA. This CDR3 spans 15 amino acids. This entry has no DNA. Germline CDR1 SGHDT, CDR2 YYEEEE. Here the CDR3 reads CASSLSFGQIYGYTF.

This chain joins TRBV7-9 and TRBJ1-2; no DNA is available, so the TRBD1 call from TCRdb remains unchecked. This CDR3 has 14 amino acids. The DNA sequence is not available. Germline values: CDR1 SEHNR, CDR2 FQNEAQ (reference sequence). The CDR3 sequence is CASSRAGEIVGYTF.

The V call is TRBV19, the J call TRBJ2-5; checking the TCRdb D call of TRBD1 is not possible without DNA. The CDR3 loop spans 15 amino acids. Only the protein sequence is given. The germline gives CDR1 LNHDA, CDR2 SQIVND (reference sequence). The CDR3 loop reads CASSFSGTGPWTQYF.

The V call is TRBVA-OR09_02, the J call TRBJ1-1; the TRBD1 assignment by TCRdb is unverifiable without DNA. This CDR3 spans 17 amino acids. No DNA is given. The CDR3 here is CPCTVTAGGGDFTEAFF.

The chain links TRBV5-1 to TRBJ2-7; TCRdb's D call of TRBD1 is untestable without DNA. CDR3 length: 14 residues. The nucleotide record is missing. The germline V gene has CDR1 SGHRS and CDR2 YFSETQ. The chain's CDR3 is CASSYGTGAYEQYF.

V usage is TRBV5-4 and J usage is TRBJ1-1. CDR1 is SGHNT, CDR2 YYREEE, per germline (reference sequence). This CDR3 spans 15 amino acids. A DNA sequence was not provided. This CDR3 is CASSLGGGRLTEAFF.

V gene TRBV14 combines with J gene TRBJ1-2; the D call of TRBD1 rests on TCRdb alone, since no DNA is present to check it. The CDR3 spans 15 residues. No DNA is listed. The germline V gene has CDR1 SGHDN and CDR2 FVKESK. The CDR3 loop is CASSLYRDTEGGYTF.

This chain uses TRBV6-5 with TRBJ1-1. Germline V gene lookup returns CDR1 MNHEY and CDR2 SVGAGI. This CDR3 comprises 13 residues. Only the protein is on record. The CDR3: CASSYSYSTEAFF.

The chain recombines TRBV18 with TRBJ2-5. This CDR3 spans 11 amino acids. The nucleotide record is missing. Germline values: CDR1 KGHSH, CDR2 LQKENI. CDR3 sequence: CASSPQETQYF.